The clone carrying this T cell receptor (beta chain) has just a few counts. This entry comes from a study of blood T cells in healthy people across ages. Primers used in a second PCR of roughly 6 to 11 cycles were a sample-barcoded 5' primer and a J-beta primer mix. MiXCR, applied by TCRdb to the 5' RACE reads, yields one record per CDR3 protein. The sample shows over 1,500,000 distinct CDR3 sequences, around 50% of them seen only once. Germline CDR1 DFQATT, CDR2 SNEGSKA (reference sequence). The CDR3 is 17 amino acids. After removal of 6 bases from V and 0 bases from J, the junction contained 14 bases not matched to a gene.

The chain joins TRBV20-1 to TRBJ1-2, with 9 bases fitting TRBD1. The sample taken for sequencing was blood. This TCR derives from a woman in her forties in good health. This CDR3 reads CSAKKPGQGSSNYGYTF. Here the CDR3 DNA reads TGCAGTGCCAAAAAACCGGGACAGGGTTCCTCTAACTATGGCTACACCTTC.